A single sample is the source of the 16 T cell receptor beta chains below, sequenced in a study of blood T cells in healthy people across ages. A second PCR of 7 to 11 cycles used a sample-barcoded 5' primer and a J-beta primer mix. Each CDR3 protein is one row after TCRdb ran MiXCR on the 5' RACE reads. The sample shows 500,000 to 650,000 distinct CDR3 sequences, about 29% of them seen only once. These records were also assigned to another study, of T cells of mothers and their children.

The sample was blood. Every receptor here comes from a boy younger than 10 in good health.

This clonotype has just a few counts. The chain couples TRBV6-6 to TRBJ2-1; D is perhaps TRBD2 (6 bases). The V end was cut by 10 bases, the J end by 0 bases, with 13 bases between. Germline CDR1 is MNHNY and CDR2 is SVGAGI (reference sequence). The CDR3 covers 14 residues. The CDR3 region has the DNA TGTGCCACCGAAAGCGGGTTCTCCTACAATGAGCAGTTCTTC. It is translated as CATESGFSYNEQFF.

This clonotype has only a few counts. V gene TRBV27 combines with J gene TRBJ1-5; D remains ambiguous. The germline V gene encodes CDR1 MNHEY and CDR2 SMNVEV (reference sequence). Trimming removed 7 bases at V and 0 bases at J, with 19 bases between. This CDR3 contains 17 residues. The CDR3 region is CASNPGPEFLSNQPQHF. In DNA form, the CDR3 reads TGTGCCAGCAACCCCGGGCCGGAGTTCCTTAGCAATCAGCCCCAGCATTTT.

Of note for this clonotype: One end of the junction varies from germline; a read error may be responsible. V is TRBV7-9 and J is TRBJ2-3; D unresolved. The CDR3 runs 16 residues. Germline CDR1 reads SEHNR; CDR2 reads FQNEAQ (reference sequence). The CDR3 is CASKGRSSPITDTQYF. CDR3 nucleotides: TGTGCGAGCAAGGGAAGGAGCTCCCCCATCACAGATACGCAGTATTTT.

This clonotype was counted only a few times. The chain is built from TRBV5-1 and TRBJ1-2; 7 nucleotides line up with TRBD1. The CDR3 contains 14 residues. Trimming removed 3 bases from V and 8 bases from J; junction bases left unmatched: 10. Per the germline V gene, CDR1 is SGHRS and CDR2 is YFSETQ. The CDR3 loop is CASSSRTGHGGYTF. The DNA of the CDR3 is TGCGCCAGCAGCTCGAGGACAGGCCATGGGGGCTACACCTTC. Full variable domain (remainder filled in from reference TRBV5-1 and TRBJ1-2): KAGVTQTPRYLIKTRGQQVTLSCSPISGHRSVSWYQQTPGQGLQFLFEYFSETQRNKGNFPGRFSGRQFSNSRSEMNVSTLELGDSALYLCASSSRTGHGGYTFGSGTRLTVV.

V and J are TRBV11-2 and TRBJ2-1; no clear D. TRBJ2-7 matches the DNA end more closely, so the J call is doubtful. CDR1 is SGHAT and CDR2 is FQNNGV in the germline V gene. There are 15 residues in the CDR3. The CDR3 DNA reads TGTGCCAGCTCCATTTTCAATGGGTCCCCCTACGAGCAGTACTTC. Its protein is CASSIFNGSPYEQYF.

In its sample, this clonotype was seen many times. CDR3 protein: CASSIGGRNIQYF. CDR3 nucleotide sequence: TGTGCCAGTAGTATTGGAGGGAGAAACATTCAGTACTTC. V and J are TRBV19 and TRBJ2-4, with D perhaps TRBD2 (6 bases). Germline CDR1 reads LNHDA; CDR2 reads SQIVND (reference sequence). Deletions cut 3 bases from V and 6 bases from J, with 9 bases between. The CDR3 loop spans 13 amino acids.

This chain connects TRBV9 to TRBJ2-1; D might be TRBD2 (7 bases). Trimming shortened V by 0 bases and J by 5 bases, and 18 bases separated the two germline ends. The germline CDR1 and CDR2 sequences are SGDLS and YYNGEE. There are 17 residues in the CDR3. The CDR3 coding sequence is TGTGCCAGCAGCGTAGCTGGGAGGGGGGGGGCCAACAATGAGCAGTTCTTC. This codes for CASSVAGRGGANNEQFF.

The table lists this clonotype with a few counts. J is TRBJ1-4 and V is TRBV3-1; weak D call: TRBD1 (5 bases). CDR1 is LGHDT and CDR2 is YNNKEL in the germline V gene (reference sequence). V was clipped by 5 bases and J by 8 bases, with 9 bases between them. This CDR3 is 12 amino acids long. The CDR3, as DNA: TGTGCCAGCAGCGGGGGGAGCGAAAAACTGTTTTTT. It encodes CASSGGSEKLFF.

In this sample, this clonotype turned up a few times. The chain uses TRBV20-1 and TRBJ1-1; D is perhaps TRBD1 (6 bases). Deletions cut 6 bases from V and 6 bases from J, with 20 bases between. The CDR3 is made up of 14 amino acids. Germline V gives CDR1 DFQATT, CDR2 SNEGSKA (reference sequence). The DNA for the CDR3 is TGCAGTGCCAAACGGACAGCGGATCGCCCTGAAGCTTTCTTT. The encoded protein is CSAKRTADRPEAFF.

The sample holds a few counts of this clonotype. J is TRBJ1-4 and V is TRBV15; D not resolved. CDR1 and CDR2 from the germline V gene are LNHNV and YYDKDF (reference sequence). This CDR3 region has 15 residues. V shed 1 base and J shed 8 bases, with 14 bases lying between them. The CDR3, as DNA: TGTGCCACCAGCAGAGCAGTAGCTTTTGGCGAAAAACTGTTTTTT. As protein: CATSRAVAFGEKLFF. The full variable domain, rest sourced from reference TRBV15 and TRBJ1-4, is DAMVIQNPRYQVTQFGKPVTLSCSQTLNHNVMYWYQQKSSQAPKLLFHYYDKDFNNEADTPDNFQSRRPNTSFCFLDIRSPGLGDTAMYLCATSRAVAFGEKLFFGSGTQLSVL.

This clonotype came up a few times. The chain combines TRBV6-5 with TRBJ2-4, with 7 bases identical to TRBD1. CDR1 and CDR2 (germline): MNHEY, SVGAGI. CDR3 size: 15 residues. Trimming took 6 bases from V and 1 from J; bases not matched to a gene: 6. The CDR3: CASRKQGTAKNIQYF. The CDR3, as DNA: TGTGCCAGCAGAAAACAGGGGACGGCCAAAAACATTCAGTACTTC.

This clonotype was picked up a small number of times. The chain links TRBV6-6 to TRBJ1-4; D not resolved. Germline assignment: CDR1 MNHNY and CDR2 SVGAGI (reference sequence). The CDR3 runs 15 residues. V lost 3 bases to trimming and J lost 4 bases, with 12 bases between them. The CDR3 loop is CASSYARTVNEKLFF. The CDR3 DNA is TGTGCCAGCAGTTATGCCCGGACGGTTAATGAAAAACTGTTTTTT.

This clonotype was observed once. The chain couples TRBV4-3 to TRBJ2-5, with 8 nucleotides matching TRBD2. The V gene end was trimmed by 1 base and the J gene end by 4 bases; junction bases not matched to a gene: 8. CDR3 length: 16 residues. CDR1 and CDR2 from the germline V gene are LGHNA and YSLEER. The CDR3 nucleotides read TGCGCCAGCAGCCAAGGCGGCGGGAGGCGAGGAGAGACCCAGTACTTC. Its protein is CASSQGGGRRGETQYF.

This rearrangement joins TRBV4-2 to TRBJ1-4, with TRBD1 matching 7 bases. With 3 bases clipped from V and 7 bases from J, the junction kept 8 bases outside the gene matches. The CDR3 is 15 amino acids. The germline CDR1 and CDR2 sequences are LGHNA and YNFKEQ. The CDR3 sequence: CASSQGHRGGEKLFF. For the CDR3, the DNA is TGTGCCAGCAGCCAGGGGCACAGGGGCGGTGAAAAACTGTTTTTT.

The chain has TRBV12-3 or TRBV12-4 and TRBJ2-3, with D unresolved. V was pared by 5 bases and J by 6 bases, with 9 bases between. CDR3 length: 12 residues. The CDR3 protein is CASSPKGDTQYF. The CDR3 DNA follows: TGTGCCAGCAGTCCAAAAGGGGATACGCAGTATTTT.

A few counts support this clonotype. CDR3 in amino acids: CASSSGTPETQYF. The DNA for the CDR3 is TGTGCCAGCAGCTCCGGGACTCCAGAGACCCAGTACTTC. The V and J genes are TRBV7-2 and TRBJ2-5, with TRBD2 as a possible D gene (6 bases). V was pared by 4 bases and J by 4 bases, with 10 bases between. The germline gives CDR1 SGHTA, CDR2 FQGNSA. This CDR3 is 13 amino acids long.